The clone carrying this T cell receptor beta chain was detected many times. The antigen is unknown. The CDR3 loop spans 15 amino acids. Trimming pared 4 bases from V and 8 bases from J, leaving 21 bases between. CDR1 is DFQATT, CDR2 SNEGSKA, per germline (reference sequence). This entry comes from a study of neurological immune-mediated disorders. Findings and caveats of the study: With the multiple sclerosis repertoire cluster, none of the clinical or MRI features showed an association. Phylogenetic grouping put 18 of 34 multiple sclerosis patients' repertoires into one related-CDR3 cluster, a possible signature. HTLV-1-associated myelopathy had the most TCR clonal expansion, and multiple sclerosis had the least, less than healthy controls.

In every sequencing run, more than 170 million TCR-beta sequences were generated from 15-18 subjects. TCRdb called the 5' RACE reads again in MiXCR, with one record for every CDR3 protein. The sample has over 35,000 distinct CDR3 sequences; more than 2% are singletons. The sample comprised PBMCs. This chain links TRBV20-1 with TRBJ2-1; TRBD2 is a possible D gene (6 bases). The source of this sequence is a man in his fifties with multiple sclerosis. CDR3 coding DNA: TGCAGTGCTACCCTCCCTAGCGCCCAAGTGCATGAGCAGTTCTTC. It encodes CSATLPSAQVHEQFF.